The 18 T cell receptor beta chains in this list originate from one sample, sequenced in a study of OX40 agonist ivuxolimab in advanced cancers. This table comes from immunoSEQ multiplex PCR, and its TCRdb copy is limited to in-frame clones, with some not included. The sample records 62,000 or so clones, 91% being singletons. The specimen comprised CD4+ or CD8+ T cells sorted from blood, sampled in a trial of the OX40 agonist ivuxolimab. The receptors were gathered from an adult with an advanced solid tumor such as melanoma, head and neck, liver or kidney cancer.

V gene TRBV5-1 combines with J gene TRBJ2-7; tentatively, D is TRBD2 (6 bases). The V gene's germline CDR1 is SGHRS and CDR2 YFSETQ. The CDR3 extends over 11 amino acids. V dropped 4 bases and J dropped 4 bases, with 6 bases sitting between them. The CDR3 region is CASSGGYEQYF. The CDR3 nucleotides are TGCGCCAGCAGCGGGGGGTACGAGCAGTACTTC. The full variable domain, with the rest looked up from reference TRBV5-1 and TRBJ2-7, is KAGVTQTPRYLIKTRGQQVTLSCSPISGHRSVSWYQQTPGQGLQFLFEYFSETQRNKGNFPGRFSGRQFSNSRSEMNVSTLELGDSALYLCASSGGYEQYFGPGTRLTVT.

This rearrangement joins TRBV19 to TRBJ1-2; 7 nucleotides match TRBD1. The J segment lost 2 bases and the V segment lost 4 bases, leaving 4 bases of the junction unmatched. The CDR3 is 14 residues long. Per germline, CDR1 LNHDA and CDR2 SQIVND (reference sequence). The CDR3 reads CASSTTTGNYGYTF. In DNA, the CDR3 is TGTGCCAGTAGTACAACGACAGGGAACTATGGCTACACCTTC.

As DNA, the CDR3 is TGTGCCAGCAGACTAGCGGGAGGGAGCTACGAGCAGTACTTC. Translation gives CASRLAGGSYEQYF. The genes are TRBV27 and TRBJ2-7; the match to TRBD2 covers 13 bases. Germline loops: CDR1 MNHEY, CDR2 SMNVEV (reference sequence). With V trimmed by 6 bases and J by 3 bases, 2 bases remained unmatched. CDR3 length: 14 amino acids.

The V gene is TRBV7-6, the J gene TRBJ1-2; TRBD1 aligns across 7 bases. Per germline, CDR1 SGHVS and CDR2 FNYEAQ. V shed 4 bases, J shed 1 base, and the junction held 0 bases outside the gene matches. This CDR3 contains 13 residues. The CDR3 sequence is CASSSGGNYGYTF. In DNA form, the CDR3 reads TGTGCCAGCAGCTCAGGGGGTAACTATGGCTACACCTTC.

Of note for this clone: The junction differs from germline at one of its ends, possibly a read error. The chain recombines TRBV10-1 with TRBJ2-7; D is perhaps TRBD1 (6 bases). The CDR3 extends over 14 amino acids. Germline lookup yields CDR1 WNHNN and CDR2 SYGVQD (reference sequence). The CDR3 loop reads CASSEGGQGYGQNF. For the CDR3, the DNA is TGCGCCAGCAGTGAGGGCGGGCAGGGGTACGGACAAAACTTC.

CDR3 in DNA: TGTGCCAGCAGCTTGTCTATGGGGGCAGAGACCCAGTACTTC. It translates to CASSLSMGAETQYF. V and J are TRBV5-5 and TRBJ2-5; D is perhaps TRBD1 (6 bases). The V end was cut by 1 base, the J end by 4 bases, with 11 bases between. Germline lookup yields CDR1 SGHKS and CDR2 YYEKEE (reference sequence). The CDR3 consists of 14 residues.

The V gene is TRBV7-3, the J gene TRBJ1-6; D is ambiguous. This CDR3 comprises 14 residues. Trimming shortened V by 5 bases and J by 0 bases, and 5 bases separated the two germline ends. Per germline, CDR1 SGHTA and CDR2 FQGTGA. CDR3 DNA: TGTGCCAGCAGCATGGACTCCTATAATTCACCCCTCCACTTT. It codes for CASSMDSYNSPLHF.

The chain links TRBV7-2 to TRBJ2-5; tentatively, D is TRBD1 (6 bases). This CDR3 has 13 amino acids. V was trimmed by 7 bases and J by 5 bases, leaving 14 bases between them. Germline loops: CDR1 SGHTA, CDR2 FQGNSA. CDR3 amino acids: CASNRARRETQYF. As DNA, the CDR3 is TGTGCCAGCAACAGGGCGCGTAGGGAGACCCAGTACTTC.

The V call is TRBV6-1, the J call TRBJ1-5, with D hard to call. The V end was cut by 4 bases, the J end by 4 bases, with 17 bases between. CDR1 MNHNS and CDR2 SASEGT come from the germline V gene. The CDR3 covers 16 residues. The CDR3 spells CASSAKSGPINQPQHF. CDR3 DNA: TGTGCCAGCAGTGCAAAGAGTGGACCCATAAATCAGCCCCAGCATTTT.

The chain uses TRBV30 and TRBJ2-5; TRBD2 agrees at 7 bases. The V gene end was trimmed by 5 bases and the J gene end by 5 bases; junction bases not matched to a gene: 17. From germline, CDR1 is GTSNPN and CDR2 SVGIG (reference sequence). The CDR3 covers 16 residues. The CDR3 nucleotides read TGTGCCTGGCGGGGAGGCGGGAGACTTAGGCAGGAGACCCAGTACTTC. Translated, it gives CAWRGGGRLRQETQYF.

The rearrangement uses TRBV6-1 and TRBJ1-2, with 7 bases identical to TRBD1. In germline, CDR1 is MNHNS, CDR2 SASEGT. The CDR3 is made up of 13 amino acids. J gave up 6 bases and V 5 bases, and 6 bases lay outside the gene matches. The CDR3 here is CASSLDRVDGYTF. In DNA form, the CDR3 reads TGTGCCAGCAGTCTTGACAGGGTTGATGGCTACACCTTC.

The rearrangement uses TRBV18 and TRBJ1-2; possibly TRBD1 for D (6 bases). Germline CDR1 and CDR2: KGHSH and LQKENI. V was clipped by 3 bases and J by 4 bases, with 9 bases between them. The length of the CDR3 is 13 residues. Written as DNA, the CDR3 is TGTGCCAGCTCACCGACAGGATCCTATGGCTACACCTTC. Translating gives CASSPTGSYGYTF. Drawing the rest from reference TRBV18 and TRBJ1-2, the complete variable domain is NAGVMQNPRHLVRRRGQEARLRCSPMKGHSHVYWYRQLPEEGLKFMVYLQKENIIDESGMPKERFSAEFPKEGPSILRIQQVVRGDSAAYFCASSPTGSYGYTFGSGTRLTVV.

This rearrangement joins TRBV28 to TRBJ2-3; D is perhaps TRBD1 (6 bases). Trimming pared 4 bases from V and 4 bases from J, leaving 15 bases between. Germline values: CDR1 MDHEN, CDR2 SYDVKM. CDR3 length equals 15 residues. The CDR3 coding sequence is TGTGCCAGCAGTTCACGACAGGTTGGCTCAGATACGCAGTATTTT. Translated, it gives CASSSRQVGSDTQYF.

The rearrangement uses TRBV20-1 and TRBJ1-2; 7 nucleotides line up with TRBD1. The germline V gene has CDR1 DFQATT and CDR2 SNEGSKA (reference sequence). The V gene end was trimmed by 3 bases and the J gene end by 5 bases; junction bases not matched to a gene: 0. This CDR3 is 11 amino acids long. In DNA form, the CDR3 reads TGCAGTGCTAGGGGACAGTATGGCTACACCTTC. Protein: CSARGQYGYTF.

The rearrangement uses TRBV2 and TRBJ1-2; D is perhaps TRBD1 (5 bases). This CDR3 comprises 13 residues. Trimming removed 8 bases at V and 7 bases at J, with 17 bases between. The germline CDR1 and CDR2 sequences are SNHLY and FYNNEI. The CDR3 reads CASDRDEIGGYTF. Here the CDR3 DNA reads TGTGCCAGCGACCGGGACGAAATCGGTGGCTACACCTTC.

This chain links TRBV28 with TRBJ1-4; 7 nucleotides line up with TRBD1. Germline values: CDR1 MDHEN, CDR2 SYDVKM. This CDR3 region has 14 residues. Trimming took 6 bases from V and 4 from J; bases not matched to a gene: 5. The DNA for the CDR3 is TGTGCCAGCAGCACCGGGACAGTTAATGAAAAACTGTTTTTT. Translation: CASSTGTVNEKLFF.

The V and J genes are TRBV5-1 and TRBJ2-1; 11 bases agree with TRBD1. Per germline, CDR1 SGHRS and CDR2 YFSETQ. There are 15 residues in the CDR3. The trim removed 6 bases at V and 7 bases at J, leaving 9 bases unmatched. CDR3 sequence reads: CASTLGTGGGNEQFF. DNA of the CDR3: TGCGCCAGCACCCTTGGGACAGGGGGAGGGAATGAGCAGTTCTTC.

CDR3 in amino acids: CASSFTGSAYNEQFF. The CDR3 DNA is TGTGCCAGCAGTTTTACAGGGTCGGCCTACAATGAGCAGTTCTTC. The chain is built from TRBV6-5 and TRBJ2-1; possible D gene TRBD1, 6 bases. The CDR3 runs to 15 residues. Germline assignment: CDR1 MNHEY and CDR2 SVGAGI. V was clipped by 4 bases and J by 2 bases, with 12 bases between them.